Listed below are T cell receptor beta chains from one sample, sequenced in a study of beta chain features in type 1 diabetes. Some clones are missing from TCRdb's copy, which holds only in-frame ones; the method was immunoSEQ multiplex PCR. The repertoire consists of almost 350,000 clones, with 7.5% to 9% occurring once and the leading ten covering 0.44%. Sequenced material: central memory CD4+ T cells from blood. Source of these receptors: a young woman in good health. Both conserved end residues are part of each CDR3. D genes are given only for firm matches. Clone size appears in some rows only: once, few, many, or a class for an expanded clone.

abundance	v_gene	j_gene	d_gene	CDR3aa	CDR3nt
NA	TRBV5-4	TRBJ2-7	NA	CASSPGVGEQYF	TGTGCCAGCAGCCCAGGGGTGGGCGAGCAGTACTTC
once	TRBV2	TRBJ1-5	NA	CASSEGATRVGQPQHF	TGTGCCAGCAGTGAAGGGGCCACCAGGGTCGGACAGCCCCAGCATTTT
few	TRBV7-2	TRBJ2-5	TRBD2	CASSVGLAGGTGQTQYF	TGTGCCAGCAGCGTGGGACTAGCGGGAGGAACAGGTCAGACCCAGTACTTC
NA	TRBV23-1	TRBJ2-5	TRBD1	CASDPSGTGRQETQYF	TGCGCCAGCGACCCCTCCGGGACAGGGAGACAAGAGACCCAGTACTTC
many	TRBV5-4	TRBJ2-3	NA	CASSRAGGTDTQYF	TGTGCCAGCAGCCGCGCCGGTGGCACAGATACGCAGTATTTT
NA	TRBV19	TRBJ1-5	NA	CATRWENNQPQHF	TGTGCCACCAGATGGGAAAATAATCAGCCCCAGCATTTT
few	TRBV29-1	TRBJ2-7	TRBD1	CSVSGQGVQGEQYF	TGCAGCGTTTCGGGACAGGGGGTCCAAGGGGAGCAGTACTTC
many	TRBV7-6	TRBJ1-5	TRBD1	CASSSDRGPSNQPQHF	TGTGCCAGCAGCTCGGACAGGGGTCCTAGCAATCAGCCCCAGCATTTT
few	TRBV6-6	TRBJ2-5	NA	CASALGRSETQYF	TGTGCCAGCGCCTTGGGCAGGTCGGAGACCCAGTACTTC
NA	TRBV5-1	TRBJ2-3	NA	CASSLSAGSTSTDTQYF	TGCGCCAGCAGCTTATCCGCGGGGAGCACTAGCACAGATACGCAGTATTTT